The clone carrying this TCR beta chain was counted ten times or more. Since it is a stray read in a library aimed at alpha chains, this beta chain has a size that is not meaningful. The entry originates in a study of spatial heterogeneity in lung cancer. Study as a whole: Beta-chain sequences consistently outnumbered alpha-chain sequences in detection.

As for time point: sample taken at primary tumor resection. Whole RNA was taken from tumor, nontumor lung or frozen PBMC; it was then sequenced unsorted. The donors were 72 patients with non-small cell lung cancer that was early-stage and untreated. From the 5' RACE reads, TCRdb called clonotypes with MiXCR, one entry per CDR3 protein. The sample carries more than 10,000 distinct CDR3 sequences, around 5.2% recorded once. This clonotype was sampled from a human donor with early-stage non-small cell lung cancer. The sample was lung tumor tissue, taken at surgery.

The CDR3 coding sequence is TGTGCCAGCAGCCAGGACAGGGGACTCTACAATGAGCAGTTCTTC. Translated: CASSQDRGLYNEQFF. The chain is built from TRBV11-2 and TRBJ2-1; TRBD1 matches 9 bases. Germline values: CDR1 SGHAT, CDR2 FQNNGV. V shed 5 bases and J 3 bases; nucleotides not matched to a gene: 5. CDR3 size: 15 residues.